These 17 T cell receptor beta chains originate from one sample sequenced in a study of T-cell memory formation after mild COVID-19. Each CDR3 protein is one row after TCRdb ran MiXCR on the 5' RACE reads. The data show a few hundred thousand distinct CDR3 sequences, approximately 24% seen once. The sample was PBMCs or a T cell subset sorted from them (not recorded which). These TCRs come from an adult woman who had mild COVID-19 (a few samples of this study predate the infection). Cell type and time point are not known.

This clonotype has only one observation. The CDR3 bases are TGTGCCACCAGCAGAGGGGGACAGAATCAGCCCCAGCATTTT. Its protein is CATSRGGQNQPQHF. This sequence joins TRBV15 and TRBJ1-5; TRBD1 matches 7 bases. The CDR3 spans 14 residues. Germline values: CDR1 LNHNV, CDR2 YYDKDF (reference sequence). The V gene end was trimmed by 1 base and the J gene end by 4 bases; junction bases not matched to a gene: 1. The whole variable domain, filled in from reference TRBV15 and TRBJ1-5, reads DAMVIQNPRYQVTQFGKPVTLSCSQTLNHNVMYWYQQKSSQAPKLLFHYYDKDFNNEADTPDNFQSRRPNTSFCFLDIRSPGLGDTAMYLCATSRGGQNQPQHFGDGTRLSIL.

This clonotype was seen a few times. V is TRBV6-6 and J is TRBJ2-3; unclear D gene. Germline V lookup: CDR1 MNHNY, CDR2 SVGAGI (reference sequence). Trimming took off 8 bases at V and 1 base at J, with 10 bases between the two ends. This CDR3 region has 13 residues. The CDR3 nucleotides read TGTGCCAGCGGGCGCGACCGCACAGATACGCAGTATTTT. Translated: CASGRDRTDTQYF.

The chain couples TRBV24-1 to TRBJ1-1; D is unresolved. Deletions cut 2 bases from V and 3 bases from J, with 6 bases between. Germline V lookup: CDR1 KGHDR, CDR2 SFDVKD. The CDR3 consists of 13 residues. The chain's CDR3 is CATSDYEDTEAFF. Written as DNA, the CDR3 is TGTGCCACCAGTGATTACGAGGACACTGAAGCTTTCTTT.

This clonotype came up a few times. DNA for the CDR3: TGTGCCAGCAGTTTAAGGGGGGGTTCCGAAGCTTTCTTT. This translates into CASSLRGGSEAFF. The chain carries TRBV12-3 or TRBV12-4 and TRBJ1-1; D is perhaps TRBD1 (6 bases). Trimming stripped 2 bases from V and 8 bases from J, with 12 bases between. This CDR3 is 13 amino acids long.

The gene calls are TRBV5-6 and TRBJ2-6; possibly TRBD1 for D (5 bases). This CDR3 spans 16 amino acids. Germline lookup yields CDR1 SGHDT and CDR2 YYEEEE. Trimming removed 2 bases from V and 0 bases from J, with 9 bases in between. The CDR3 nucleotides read TGTGCCAGCAGCTTCCCAGACAGCTCTGGGGCCAACGTCCTGACTTTC. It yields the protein CASSFPDSSGANVLTF.

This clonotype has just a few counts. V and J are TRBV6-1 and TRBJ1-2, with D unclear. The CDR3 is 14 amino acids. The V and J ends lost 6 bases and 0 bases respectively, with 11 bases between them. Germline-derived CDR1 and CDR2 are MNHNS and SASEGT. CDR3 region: CASSPGWANYGYTF. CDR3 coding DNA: TGTGCCAGCAGCCCCGGGTGGGCTAACTATGGCTACACCTTC.

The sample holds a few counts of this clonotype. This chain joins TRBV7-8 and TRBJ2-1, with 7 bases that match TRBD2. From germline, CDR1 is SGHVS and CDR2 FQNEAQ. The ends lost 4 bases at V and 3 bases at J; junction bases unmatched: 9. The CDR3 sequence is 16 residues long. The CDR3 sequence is CASSSSPAGSYNEQFF. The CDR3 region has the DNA TGTGCCAGCAGCTCCTCCCCAGCGGGAAGCTACAATGAGCAGTTCTTC.

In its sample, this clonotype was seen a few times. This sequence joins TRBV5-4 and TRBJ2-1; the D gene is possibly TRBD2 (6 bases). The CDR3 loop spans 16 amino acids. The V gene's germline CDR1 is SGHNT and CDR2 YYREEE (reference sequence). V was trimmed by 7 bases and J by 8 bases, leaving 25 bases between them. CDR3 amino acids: CASQLQTSSHGDEQFF. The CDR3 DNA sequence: TGTGCCAGCCAGCTGCAGACTAGTTCTCACGGTGATGAGCAGTTCTTC.

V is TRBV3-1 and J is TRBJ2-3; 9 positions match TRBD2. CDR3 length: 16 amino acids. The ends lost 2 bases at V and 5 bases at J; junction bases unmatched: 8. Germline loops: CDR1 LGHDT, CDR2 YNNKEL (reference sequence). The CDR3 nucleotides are TGTGCCAGCAGCCAAATGCGGGGGGGCGGTGGAGATACGCAGTATTTT. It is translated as CASSQMRGGGGDTQYF.

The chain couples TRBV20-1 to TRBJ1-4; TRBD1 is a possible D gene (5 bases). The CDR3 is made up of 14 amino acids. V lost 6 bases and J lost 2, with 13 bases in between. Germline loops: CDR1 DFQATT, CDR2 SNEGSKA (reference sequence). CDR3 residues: CSAAGTVTNEKLFF. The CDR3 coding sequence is TGCAGTGCAGCCGGGACCGTCACTAATGAAAAACTGTTTTTT.

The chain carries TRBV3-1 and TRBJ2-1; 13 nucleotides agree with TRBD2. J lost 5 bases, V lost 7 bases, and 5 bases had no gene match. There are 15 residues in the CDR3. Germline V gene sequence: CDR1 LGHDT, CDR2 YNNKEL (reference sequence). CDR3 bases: TGTGCCAGCACCGGGACTAGCGGGAACCACAATGAGCAGTTCTTC. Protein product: CASTGTSGNHNEQFF.

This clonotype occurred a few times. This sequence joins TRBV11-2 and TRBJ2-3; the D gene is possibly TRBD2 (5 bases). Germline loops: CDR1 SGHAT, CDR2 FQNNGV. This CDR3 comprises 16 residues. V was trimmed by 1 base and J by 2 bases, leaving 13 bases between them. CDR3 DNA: TGTGCCAGCAGCTTAGGGAGGATTCGGGACACAGATACGCAGTATTTT. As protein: CASSLGRIRDTDTQYF.

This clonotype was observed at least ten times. In DNA, the CDR3 is TGTGCCAGCAGCTCTCGAGGCGAGCAGTACTTC. Translation: CASSSRGEQYF. This rearrangement joins TRBV7-9 to TRBJ2-7; D remains unclear. The CDR3 is 11 residues long. Trimming left V 4 bases short and J 6 bases short, with 7 bases between. Germline V gene sequence: CDR1 SEHNR, CDR2 FQNEAQ (reference sequence).

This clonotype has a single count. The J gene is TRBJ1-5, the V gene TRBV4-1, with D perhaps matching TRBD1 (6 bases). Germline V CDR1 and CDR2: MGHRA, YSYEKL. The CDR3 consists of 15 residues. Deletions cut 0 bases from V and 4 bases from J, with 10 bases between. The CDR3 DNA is TGCGCCAGCAGCCAAGATCGAACAGGGAATCAGCCCCAGCATTTT. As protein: CASSQDRTGNQPQHF.

The CDR3 nucleotides read TGTGCCAGCAGTCCACCCGGGACACAACGGGCCTATGGCTACACCTTC. This gives the protein CASSPPGTQRAYGYTF. The chain recombines TRBV6-2 or TRBV6-3 with TRBJ1-2, with D perhaps TRBD1 (6 bases). V gave up 5 bases and J gave up 4 bases, with 20 bases separating them. The CDR3 is 16 residues long. In germline, CDR1 is MNHEY, CDR2 SVGEGT.

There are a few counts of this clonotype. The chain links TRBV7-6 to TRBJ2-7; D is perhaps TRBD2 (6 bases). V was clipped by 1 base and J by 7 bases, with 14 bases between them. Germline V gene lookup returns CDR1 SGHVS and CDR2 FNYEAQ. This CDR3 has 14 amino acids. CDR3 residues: CASSLGREVGEQYF. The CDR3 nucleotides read TGTGCCAGCAGCTTAGGTAGGGAGGTCGGGGAGCAGTACTTC.

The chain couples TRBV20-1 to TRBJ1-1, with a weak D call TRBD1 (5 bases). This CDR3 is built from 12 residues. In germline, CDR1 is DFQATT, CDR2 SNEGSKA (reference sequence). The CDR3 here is CRLGAGVTEAFF. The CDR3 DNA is TGCAGACTAGGGGCGGGGGTCACTGAAGCTTTCTTT.